Shown below are 20 T cell receptor beta chains from a single sample sequenced in a study of cytomegalovirus exposure and HLA in healthy donors (dated by TCRdb to the late 2010s). The method was the immunoSEQ multiplex PCR assay. For the multiplex PCR, a mixture combining 60 forward primers for TCR Vbeta segments and 13 reverse primers for TCR Jbeta segments was used. This is the immuneACCESS table as TCRdb keeps it, with only in-frame sequences that have V and J called. A part of the clones is gone; compared with another copy, unresolved V genes explain less than half, and the rest is unexplained. The sample has 150,000 to 200,000 clones on record, roughly 80% of them singletons. Around 0.8% of the sample is taken by the ten largest. Sequencing used PBMCs. These receptors were taken from a young woman in good health and CMV-seronegative.

The chain employs TRBV7-9 and TRBJ2-7; the D gene is possibly TRBD1 (6 bases). Trimming removed 0 bases from V and 6 bases from J, with 9 bases in between. Germline V gene lookup returns CDR1 SEHNR and CDR2 FQNEAQ (reference sequence). This CDR3 is built from 13 residues. DNA of the CDR3: TGTGCCAGCAGCTTAGCACAGGGCGGCGAGCAGTACTTC. It specifies CASSLAQGGEQYF.

This clone has a handful of counts. The chain has TRBV6-5 and TRBJ1-1; D is uncertain. The V end lost 6 bases, the J end lost 5 bases, and 7 bases lay between the germline ends. The germline gives CDR1 MNHEY, CDR2 SVGAGI. The CDR3 has 11 residues. CDR3 bases: TGTGCCAGCAGGACGGGTACTGAAGCTTTCTTT. It specifies CASRTGTEAFF.

The chain carries TRBV5-1 and TRBJ2-7; 10 nucleotides align to TRBD1. This CDR3 is 15 amino acids long. The ends lost 4 bases at V and 4 bases at J; junction bases unmatched: 8. Germline-derived CDR1 and CDR2 are SGHRS and YFSETQ. The CDR3 spells CASSDRTGGSYEQYF. In nucleotides, the CDR3 is TGCGCCAGCAGCGACCGGACAGGGGGGTCGTACGAGCAGTACTTC.

Regarding this clone: Its ends do not fully match the called genes, so a read error is possible. V gene TRBV10-3 combines with J gene TRBJ2-7; no clear D gene. The CDR3 has 10 residues. The germline V gene encodes CDR1 ENHRY and CDR2 SYGVKD. In DNA form, the CDR3 reads TGTGCCACCAGTGGTCGCGAGCAGTACTTC. It translates to CATSGREQYF.

This chain links TRBV6-5 with TRBJ1-1; 7 positions agree with TRBD1. With 6 bases clipped from V and 4 bases from J, the junction kept 5 bases outside the gene matches. This CDR3 has 13 amino acids. Germline CDR1 is MNHEY and CDR2 is SVGAGI. This CDR3 is CASRNHRGTEAFF. The DNA of the CDR3 is TGTGCCAGCAGAAACCACAGGGGCACTGAAGCTTTCTTT.

This clone was observed a few times. The V and J genes are TRBV5-8 and TRBJ1-1; D is unclear. The CDR3 is made up of 15 amino acids. CDR1 and CDR2 from the germline V gene are SGHTS and YDEGEE. Trimming shortened V by 0 bases and J by 0 bases, and 9 bases separated the two germline ends. In DNA form, the CDR3 reads TGTGCCAGCAGCTTGGGGGCAGCAATGAACACTGAAGCTTTCTTT. Amino acids: CASSLGAAMNTEAFF.

The rearrangement uses TRBV5-6 and TRBJ1-1, with a possible D match to TRBD1 (5 bases). This CDR3 comprises 14 residues. Trimming removed 2 bases at V and 4 bases at J, with 12 bases between. The V gene's germline CDR1 is SGHDT and CDR2 YYEEEE. The CDR3 reads CASSFRDYGTEAFF. CDR3 DNA sequence: TGTGCCAGCAGCTTCAGGGATTATGGCACTGAAGCTTTCTTT.

The V call is TRBV29-1, the J call TRBJ1-5; the D gene is possibly TRBD1 (6 bases). Trimming removed 4 bases from V and 7 bases from J, with 11 bases in between. The CDR3 length is 12 residues. Looked up from germline, CDR1 is SQVTM and CDR2 is ANQGSEA. CDR3: CSVGYRDQPQHF. CDR3 bases: TGCAGCGTTGGATACAGGGACCAGCCCCAGCATTTT. Complete variable domain (other parts from reference TRBV29-1 and TRBJ1-5): SAVISQKPSRDICQRGTSLTIQCQVDSQVTMMFWYRQQPGQSLTLIATANQGSEATYESGFVIDKFPISRPNLTFSTLTVSNMSPEDSSIYLCSVGYRDQPQHFGDGTRLSIL.

The V gene is TRBV6-1, the J gene TRBJ2-1; TRBD1 agrees at 9 bases. Germline assignment: CDR1 MNHNS and CDR2 SASEGT. The CDR3 extends over 14 amino acids. The V gene end was trimmed by 6 bases and the J gene end by 6 bases; junction bases not matched to a gene: 6. The CDR3 region has the DNA TGTGCCAGCAGGTTACAGGGGGCGGGCAATGAGCAGTTCTTC. Protein: CASRLQGAGNEQFF.

The rearrangement links TRBV5-1 to TRBJ2-7, with a weak D call TRBD2 (6 bases). The germline V gene encodes CDR1 SGHRS and CDR2 YFSETQ. This CDR3 comprises 14 residues. Trimming took 0 bases from V and 2 from J, leaving 9 bases between them. CDR3 sequence: CASSLAAGTYEQYF. Written as DNA, the CDR3 is TGCGCCAGCAGCTTGGCCGCGGGAACCTACGAGCAGTACTTC.

V is TRBV5-6 and J is TRBJ2-1; maybe TRBD2 (6 bases). The CDR3 has 13 amino acids. The V end lost 0 bases, the J end lost 6 bases, and 7 bases lay between the germline ends. Germline loops: CDR1 SGHDT, CDR2 YYEEEE. In DNA, the CDR3 is TGTGCCAGCAGCTTGGACGGGGGCAATGAGCAGTTCTTC. The encoded protein is CASSLDGGNEQFF.

The chain links TRBV19 to TRBJ2-7, with D tentatively TRBD2 (6 bases). The germline V and J ends were trimmed by 5 bases and 0 bases, with 14 bases remaining between them. Germline loops: CDR1 LNHDA, CDR2 SQIVND (reference sequence). This CDR3 is built from 15 residues. The CDR3 protein is CASSSPGDSSYEQYF. CDR3 sequence (DNA): TGTGCCAGTAGTTCCCCCGGGGACTCCTCCTACGAGCAGTACTTC. Full variable domain (rest looked up from reference TRBV19 and TRBJ2-7): DGGITQSPKYLFRKEGQNVTLSCEQNLNHDAMYWYRQDPGQGLRLIYYSQIVNDFQKGDIAEGYSVSREKKESFPLTVTSAQKNPTAFYLCASSSPGDSSYEQYFGPGTRLTVT.

The rearrangement uses TRBV5-1 and TRBJ2-7; 9 bases are shared with TRBD1. V gave up 4 bases and J gave up 6 bases; unmatched junction bases: 11. This CDR3 contains 15 residues. Germline V gene data show CDR1 as SGHRS and CDR2 as YFSETQ. The CDR3 DNA is TGCGCCAGCAGCCCGGGGACAGGGACTGAGGGCGAGCAGTACTTC. It is translated as CASSPGTGTEGEQYF.

V usage is TRBV27 and J usage is TRBJ2-2; 8 bases match TRBD2. The CDR3 sequence is 17 residues long. V lost 0 bases and J lost 0; bases outside the gene matches: 3. In germline, CDR1 is MNHEY, CDR2 SMNVEV (reference sequence). The CDR3 region has the DNA TGTGCCAGCAGTTTATCTCGGGAGGGCCCGAACACCGGGGAGCTGTTTTTT. Its protein product is CASSLSREGPNTGELFF.

The CDR3 spells CASSLNRLGQGYEQYF. The CDR3 region has the DNA TGTGCCAGCAGCTTGAATAGGCTGGGACAGGGCTACGAGCAGTACTTC. The chain has TRBV11-2 and TRBJ2-7; TRBD1 matches at 9 bases. The J segment lost 3 bases and the V segment lost 3 bases, leaving 9 bases of the junction unmatched. There are 16 residues in the CDR3. Germline CDR1 and CDR2: SGHAT and FQNNGV.

The chain employs TRBV19 and TRBJ2-1; the match to TRBD2 covers 10 bases. J was trimmed by 10 bases and V by 8 bases; bases with no gene match: 11. The CDR3 contains 14 residues. Germline V CDR1 and CDR2: LNHDA, SQIVND (reference sequence). CDR3 in amino acids: CASGGGLAALEQFF. In nucleotides, the CDR3 is TGTGCCAGTGGGGGCGGACTAGCGGCGTTAGAGCAGTTCTTC.

The rearrangement uses TRBV7-8 and TRBJ1-1; D is unresolved. Between the trimmed V and J ends, which lost 3 bases and 3 bases, there was a span of 14 bases. Germline loops: CDR1 SGHVS, CDR2 FQNEAQ. This CDR3 is 15 amino acids long. The CDR3, as DNA: TGTGCCAGCAGCTTGTGGCAACCGCAGGACACTGAAGCTTTCTTT. Its translation: CASSLWQPQDTEAFF.

About this clone: The junction shows a germline mismatch at one end, possibly a read error. The chain carries TRBV6-5 and TRBJ1-2; D not resolved. The CDR3 totals 13 residues. In germline, CDR1 is MNHEY, CDR2 SVGAGI. For the CDR3, the DNA is TGTGCCAGCAGTTACGGGGAGAACTATGGCTACATCTTC. Translating it yields CASSYGENYGYIF.

The rearrangement links TRBV27 to TRBJ2-1; 8 bases are shared with TRBD2. The CDR3 has 15 amino acids. Per the germline V gene, CDR1 is MNHEY and CDR2 is SMNVEV (reference sequence). With 5 bases clipped from V and 3 bases from J, the junction kept 6 bases outside the gene matches. The chain's CDR3 is CASSATSGNYNEQFF. The CDR3 nucleotides are TGTGCCAGCAGTGCTACTAGCGGTAACTACAATGAGCAGTTCTTC.

In this sample, this clone turned up a few times. The V and J genes are TRBV4-1 and TRBJ1-5, with 7 positions matching TRBD1. This CDR3 comprises 16 residues. The germline CDR1 and CDR2 sequences are MGHRA and YSYEKL. Trimming removed 0 bases from V and 2 bases from J; junction bases left unmatched: 4. Here the CDR3 reads CASSQEDRRGNQPQHF. CDR3 DNA: TGCGCCAGCAGCCAAGAGGACAGGAGGGGCAATCAGCCCCAGCATTTT.